What follows is one T cell receptor beta chain and its context. Its matching antigen is unknown. CDR1 LNHNV and CDR2 YYDKDF come from the germline V gene (reference sequence). CDR3 size: 16 residues. V trimming: 3 bases; J trimming: 0 bases; junction bases outside the gene matches: 5. Some clones are missing from TCRdb's copy, which holds only in-frame ones; the method was immunoSEQ multiplex PCR. The sample holds some 30,000 clones, 94% seen once. This entry is derived from a study of lymphopenia after photon versus proton radiotherapy. Study-wide results and caveats: Authors raise, but do not show, better survival with proton therapy. Post-nadir diversity loss with photons came from oligoclonal expansion, particularly CD8+ Temra cells. In patients who died, overall survival fell as post-nadir TCR diversity dropped more. Under photons, naive T cells and diversity fell while effector/memory populations rose.

The chain recombines TRBV15 with TRBJ1-3, with 7 bases fitting TRBD1. This TCR was recovered from a woman aged 50 to 65 with cholangiocarcinoma. This specimen was peripheral blood, taken from a patient treated with photon-based radiotherapy. The CDR3 coding sequence is TGTGCCACCAGCAGGGGACAGTTACTCTCTGGAAACACCATATATTTT. Protein sequence: CATSRGQLLSGNTIYF.